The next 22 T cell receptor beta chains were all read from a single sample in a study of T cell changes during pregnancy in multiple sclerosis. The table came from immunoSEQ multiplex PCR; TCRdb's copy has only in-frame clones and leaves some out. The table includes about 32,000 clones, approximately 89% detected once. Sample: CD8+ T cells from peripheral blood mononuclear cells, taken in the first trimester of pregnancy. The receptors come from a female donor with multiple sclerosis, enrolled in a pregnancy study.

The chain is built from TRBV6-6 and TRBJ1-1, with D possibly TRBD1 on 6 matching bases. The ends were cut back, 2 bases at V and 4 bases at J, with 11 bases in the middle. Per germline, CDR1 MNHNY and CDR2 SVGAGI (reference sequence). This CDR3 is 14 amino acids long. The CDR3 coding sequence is TGTGCCAGCAGTTACGGGGGGGGCGCCACTGAAGCTTTCTTT. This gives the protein CASSYGGGATEAFF.

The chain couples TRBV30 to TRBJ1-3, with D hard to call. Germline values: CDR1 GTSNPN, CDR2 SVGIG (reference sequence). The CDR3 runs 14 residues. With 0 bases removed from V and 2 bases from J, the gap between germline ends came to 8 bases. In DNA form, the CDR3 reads TGTGCCTGGAGTGTACATGGCACTGGAAACACCATATATTTT. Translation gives CAWSVHGTGNTIYF.

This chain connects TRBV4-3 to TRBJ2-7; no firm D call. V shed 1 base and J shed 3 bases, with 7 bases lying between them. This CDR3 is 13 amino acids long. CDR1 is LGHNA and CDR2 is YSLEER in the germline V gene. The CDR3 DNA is TGCGCCAGCAGCCAAGGGCAGGACTACGAGCAGTACTTC. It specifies CASSQGQDYEQYF.

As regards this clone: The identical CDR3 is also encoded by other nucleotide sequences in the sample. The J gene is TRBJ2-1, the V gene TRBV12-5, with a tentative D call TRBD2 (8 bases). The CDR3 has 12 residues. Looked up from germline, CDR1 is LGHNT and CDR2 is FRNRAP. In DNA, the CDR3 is TGTGCCGCCAACGGGAGGGGGCATGAGCAGTTCTTC. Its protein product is CAANGRGHEQFF. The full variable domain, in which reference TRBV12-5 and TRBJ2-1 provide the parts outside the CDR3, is DARVTQTPRHKVTEMGQEVTMRCQPILGHNTVFWYRQTMMQGLELLAYFRNRAPLDDSGMPKDRFSAEMPDATLATLKIQPSEPRDSAVYFCAANGRGHEQFFGPGTRLTVL.

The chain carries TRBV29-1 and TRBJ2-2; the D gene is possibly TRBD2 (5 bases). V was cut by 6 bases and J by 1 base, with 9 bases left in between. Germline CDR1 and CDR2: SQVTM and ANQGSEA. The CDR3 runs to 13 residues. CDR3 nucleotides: TGCAGCGTGAACCGGGAGAACACCGGGGAGCTGTTTTTT. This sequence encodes CSVNRENTGELFF.

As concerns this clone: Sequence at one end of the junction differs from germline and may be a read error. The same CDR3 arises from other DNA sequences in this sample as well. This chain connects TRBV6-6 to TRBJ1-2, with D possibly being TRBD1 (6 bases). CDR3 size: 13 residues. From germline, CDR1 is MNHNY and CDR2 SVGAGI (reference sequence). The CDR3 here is CASRTDGNYGYTF. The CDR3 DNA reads TGCGCCAGCAGGACAGACGGGAACTATGGCTACACCTTC.

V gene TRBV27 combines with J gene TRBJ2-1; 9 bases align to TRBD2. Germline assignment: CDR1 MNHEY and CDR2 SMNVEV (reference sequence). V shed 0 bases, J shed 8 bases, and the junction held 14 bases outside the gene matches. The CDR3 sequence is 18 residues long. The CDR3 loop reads CASSLSVLAGGPLDEQFF. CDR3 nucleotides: TGTGCCAGCAGTTTATCGGTTTTGGCGGGAGGGCCTTTGGATGAGCAGTTCTTC.

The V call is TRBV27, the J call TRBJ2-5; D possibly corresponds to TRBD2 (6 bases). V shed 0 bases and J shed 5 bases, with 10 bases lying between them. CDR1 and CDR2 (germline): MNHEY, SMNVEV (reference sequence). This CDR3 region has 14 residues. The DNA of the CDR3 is TGTGCCAGCAGTTTATCGGGCGGGGAGGAGACCCAGTACTTC. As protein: CASSLSGGEETQYF.

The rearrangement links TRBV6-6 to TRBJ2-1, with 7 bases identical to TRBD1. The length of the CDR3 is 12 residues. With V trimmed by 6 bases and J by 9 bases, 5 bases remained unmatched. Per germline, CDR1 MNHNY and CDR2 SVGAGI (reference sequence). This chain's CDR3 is CASRTGSGEQFF. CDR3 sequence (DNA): TGTGCCAGCAGGACAGGGTCAGGTGAGCAGTTCTTC.

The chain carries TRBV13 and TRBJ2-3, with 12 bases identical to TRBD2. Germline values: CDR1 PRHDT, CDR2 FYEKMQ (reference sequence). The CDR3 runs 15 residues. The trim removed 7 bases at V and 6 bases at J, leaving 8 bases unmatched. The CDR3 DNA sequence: TGTGCCAGCAACACCGGACTAGCGGGAATGGATACGCAGTATTTT. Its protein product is CASNTGLAGMDTQYF.

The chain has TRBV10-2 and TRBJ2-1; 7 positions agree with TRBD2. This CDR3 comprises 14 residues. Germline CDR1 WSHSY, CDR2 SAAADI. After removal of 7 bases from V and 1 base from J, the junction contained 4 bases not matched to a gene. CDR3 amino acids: CASKEAGSYNEQFF. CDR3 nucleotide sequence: TGCGCCAGCAAGGAAGCGGGGTCCTACAATGAGCAGTTCTTC.

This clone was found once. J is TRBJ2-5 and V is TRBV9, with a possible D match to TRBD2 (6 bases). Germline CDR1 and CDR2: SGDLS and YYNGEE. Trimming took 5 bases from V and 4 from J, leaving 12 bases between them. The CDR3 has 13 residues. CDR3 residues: CASSDGGRETQYF. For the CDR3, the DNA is TGTGCCAGCAGTGACGGGGGTAGAGAGACCCAGTACTTC. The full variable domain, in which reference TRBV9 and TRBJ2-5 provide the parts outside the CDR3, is DSGVTQTPKHLITATGQRVTLRCSPRSGDLSVYWYQQSLDQGLQFLIQYYNGEERAKGNILERFSAQQFPDLHSELNLSSLELGDSALYFCASSDGGRETQYFGPGTRLLVL.

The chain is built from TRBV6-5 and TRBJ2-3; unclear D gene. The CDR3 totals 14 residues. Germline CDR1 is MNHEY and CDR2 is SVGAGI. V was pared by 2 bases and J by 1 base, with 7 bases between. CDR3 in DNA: TGTGCCAGCAGTTACATCGGAGGCACAGATACGCAGTATTTT. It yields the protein CASSYIGGTDTQYF.

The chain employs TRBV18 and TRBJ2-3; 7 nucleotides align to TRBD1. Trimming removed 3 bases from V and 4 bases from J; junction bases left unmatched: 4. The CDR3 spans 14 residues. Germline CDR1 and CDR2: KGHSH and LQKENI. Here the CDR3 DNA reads TGTGCCAGCTCACCGGTCCAGGGGGCAGATACGCAGTATTTT. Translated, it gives CASSPVQGADTQYF.

The CDR3 nucleotides read TGTGCCAGCAGCCAAGATCAGCAGGGCGTCTACGAGCAGTACTTC. It codes for CASSQDQQGVYEQYF. The J gene is TRBJ2-7, the V gene TRBV4-2; D possibly corresponds to TRBD1 (5 bases). Germline values: CDR1 LGHNA, CDR2 YNFKEQ. The CDR3 is 15 amino acids. V lost 0 bases and J 3 bases, leaving 12 bases between the germline ends.

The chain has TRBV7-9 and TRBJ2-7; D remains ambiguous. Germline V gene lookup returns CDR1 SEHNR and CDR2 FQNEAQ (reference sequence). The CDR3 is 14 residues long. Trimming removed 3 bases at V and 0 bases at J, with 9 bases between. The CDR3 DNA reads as TGTGCCAGCAGCTTCACAGAGAGCTCCTACGAGCAGTACTTC. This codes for CASSFTESSYEQYF. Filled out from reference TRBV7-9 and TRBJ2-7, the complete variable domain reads DTGVSQNPRHKITKRGQNVTFRCDPISEHNRLYWYRQTLGQGPEFLTYFQNEAQLEKSRLLSDRFSAERPKGSFSTLEIQRTEQGDSAMYLCASSFTESSYEQYFGPGTRLTVT.

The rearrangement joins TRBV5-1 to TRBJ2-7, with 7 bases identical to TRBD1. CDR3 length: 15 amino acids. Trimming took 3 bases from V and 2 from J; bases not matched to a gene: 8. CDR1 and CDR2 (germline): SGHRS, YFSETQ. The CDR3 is CASSSLQGTPYEQYF. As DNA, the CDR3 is TGCGCCAGCAGCTCCCTACAGGGGACCCCCTACGAGCAGTACTTC.

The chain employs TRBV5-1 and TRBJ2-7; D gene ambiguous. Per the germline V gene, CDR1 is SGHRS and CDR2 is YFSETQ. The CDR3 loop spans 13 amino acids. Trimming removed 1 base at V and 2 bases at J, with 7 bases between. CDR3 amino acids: CASSLNRAYEQYF. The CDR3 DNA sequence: TGCGCCAGCAGCTTGAACAGAGCCTACGAGCAGTACTTC.

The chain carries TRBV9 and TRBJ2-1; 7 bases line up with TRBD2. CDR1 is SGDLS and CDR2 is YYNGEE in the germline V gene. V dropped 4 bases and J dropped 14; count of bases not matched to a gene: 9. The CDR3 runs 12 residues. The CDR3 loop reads CASSPGGTGKFF. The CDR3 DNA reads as TGTGCCAGCAGCCCCGGGGGGACTGGGAAGTTCTTC. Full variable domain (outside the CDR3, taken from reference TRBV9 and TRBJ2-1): DSGVTQTPKHLITATGQRVTLRCSPRSGDLSVYWYQQSLDQGLQFLIQYYNGEERAKGNILERFSAQQFPDLHSELNLSSLELGDSALYFCASSPGGTGKFFGPGTRLTVL.

The CDR3 nucleotides are TGTGCCAGCAGCTTAACTTACGAGCAGTACTTC. Protein: CASSLTYEQYF. The chain combines TRBV5-5 with TRBJ2-7; D not resolved. From germline, CDR1 is SGHKS and CDR2 YYEKEE (reference sequence). CDR3 length equals 11 residues. V was cut by 2 bases and J by 4 bases, with 4 bases left in between.

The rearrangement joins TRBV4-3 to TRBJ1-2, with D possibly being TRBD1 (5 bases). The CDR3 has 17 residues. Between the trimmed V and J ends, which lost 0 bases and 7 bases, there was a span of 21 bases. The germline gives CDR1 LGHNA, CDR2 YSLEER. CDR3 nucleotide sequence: TGCGCCAGCAGCCAAGATTCAAGTGTCAGGGTCGTACTTGGCTACACCTTC. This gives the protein CASSQDSSVRVVLGYTF.

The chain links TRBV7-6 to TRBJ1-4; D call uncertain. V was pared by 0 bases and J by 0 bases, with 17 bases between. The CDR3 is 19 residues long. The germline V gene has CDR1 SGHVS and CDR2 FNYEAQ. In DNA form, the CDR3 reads TGTGCCAGCAGCTTAGCACTTGGGTCTTCTCTAGCAACTAATGAAAAACTGTTTTTT. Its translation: CASSLALGSSLATNEKLFF.